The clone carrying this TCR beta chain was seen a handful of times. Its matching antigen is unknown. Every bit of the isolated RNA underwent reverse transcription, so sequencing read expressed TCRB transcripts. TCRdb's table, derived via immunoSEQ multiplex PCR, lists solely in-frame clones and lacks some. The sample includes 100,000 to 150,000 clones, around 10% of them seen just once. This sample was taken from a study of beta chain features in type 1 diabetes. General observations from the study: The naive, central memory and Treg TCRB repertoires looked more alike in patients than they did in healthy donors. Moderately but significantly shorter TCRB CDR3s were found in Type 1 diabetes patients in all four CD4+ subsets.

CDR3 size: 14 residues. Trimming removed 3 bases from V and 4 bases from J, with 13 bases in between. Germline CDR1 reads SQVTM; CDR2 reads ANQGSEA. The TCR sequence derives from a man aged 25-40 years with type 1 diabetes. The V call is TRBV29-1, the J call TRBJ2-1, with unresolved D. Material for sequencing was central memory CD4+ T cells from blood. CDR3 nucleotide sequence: TGCAGCGTTGATAAGCCGCGATCTTACAATGAGCAGTTCTTC. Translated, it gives CSVDKPRSYNEQFF.